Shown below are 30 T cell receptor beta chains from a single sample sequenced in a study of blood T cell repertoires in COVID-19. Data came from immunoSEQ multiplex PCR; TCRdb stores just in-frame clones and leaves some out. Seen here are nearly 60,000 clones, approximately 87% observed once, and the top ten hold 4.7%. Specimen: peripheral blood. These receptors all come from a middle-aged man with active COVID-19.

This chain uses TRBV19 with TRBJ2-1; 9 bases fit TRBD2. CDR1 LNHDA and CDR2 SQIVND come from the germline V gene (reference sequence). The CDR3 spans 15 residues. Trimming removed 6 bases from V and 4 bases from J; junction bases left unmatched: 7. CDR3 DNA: TGTGCCAGTAGGAGCGCACTAGCGGGTTACAATGAGCAGTTCTTC. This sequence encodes CASRSALAGYNEQFF.

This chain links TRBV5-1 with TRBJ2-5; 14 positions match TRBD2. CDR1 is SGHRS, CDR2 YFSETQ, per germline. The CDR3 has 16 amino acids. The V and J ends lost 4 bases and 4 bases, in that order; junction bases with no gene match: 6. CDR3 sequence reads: CASSAGTSGGLETQYF. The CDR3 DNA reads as TGCGCCAGCAGCGCGGGGACTAGCGGGGGTTTAGAGACCCAGTACTTC.

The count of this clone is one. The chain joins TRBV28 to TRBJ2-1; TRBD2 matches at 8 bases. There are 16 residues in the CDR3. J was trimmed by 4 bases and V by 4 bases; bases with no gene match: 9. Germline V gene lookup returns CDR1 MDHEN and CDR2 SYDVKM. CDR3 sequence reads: CASSSHRGLVYNEQFF. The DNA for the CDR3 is TGTGCCAGCAGTTCCCACCGGGGACTAGTATACAATGAGCAGTTCTTC.

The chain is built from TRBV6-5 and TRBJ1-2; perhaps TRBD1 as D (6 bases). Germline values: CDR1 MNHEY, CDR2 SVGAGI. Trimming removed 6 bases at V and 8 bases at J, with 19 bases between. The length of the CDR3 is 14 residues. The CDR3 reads CASSSSGGSGGYTF. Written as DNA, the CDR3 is TGTGCCAGCAGCTCGAGTGGGGGCTCTGGGGGCTACACCTTC.

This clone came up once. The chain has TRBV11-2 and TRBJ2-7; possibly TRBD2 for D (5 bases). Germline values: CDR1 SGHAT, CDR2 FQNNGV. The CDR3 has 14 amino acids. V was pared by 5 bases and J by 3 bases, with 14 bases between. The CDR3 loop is CASSRRARDYEQYF. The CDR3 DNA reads TGTGCCAGCAGCCGCCGTGCGAGGGACTACGAGCAGTACTTC.

CDR3 sequence (DNA): TGTGCCAGCAGTTTCCCCCGACAGGGCTACTCCTACGAGCAGTACTTC. The encoded protein is CASSFPRQGYSYEQYF. This chain uses TRBV28 with TRBJ2-7; 7 bases line up with TRBD1. The germline V gene has CDR1 MDHEN and CDR2 SYDVKM. The CDR3 spans 16 residues. Trimming cost V 3 bases and J 0 bases; bases outside gene matches: 8.

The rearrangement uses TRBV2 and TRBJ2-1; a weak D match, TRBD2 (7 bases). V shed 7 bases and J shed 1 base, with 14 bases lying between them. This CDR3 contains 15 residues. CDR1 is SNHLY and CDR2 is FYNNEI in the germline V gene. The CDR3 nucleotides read TGTGCCAGCACTCCCGGGGGGCAATCCTACAATGAGCAGTTCTTC. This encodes CASTPGGQSYNEQFF.

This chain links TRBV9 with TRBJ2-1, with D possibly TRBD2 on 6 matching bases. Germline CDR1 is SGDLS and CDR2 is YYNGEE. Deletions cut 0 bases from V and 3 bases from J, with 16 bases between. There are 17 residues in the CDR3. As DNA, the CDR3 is TGTGCCAGCAGCGTAGACGGGGGACCCTACAGCTACAATGAGCAGTTCTTC. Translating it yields CASSVDGGPYSYNEQFF.

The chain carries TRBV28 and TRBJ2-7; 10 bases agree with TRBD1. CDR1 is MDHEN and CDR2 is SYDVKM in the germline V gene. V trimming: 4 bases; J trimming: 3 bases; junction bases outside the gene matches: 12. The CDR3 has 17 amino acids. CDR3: CASSSRQGASVIYEQYF. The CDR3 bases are TGTGCCAGCAGTTCCCGACAGGGGGCTAGCGTGATCTACGAGCAGTACTTC.

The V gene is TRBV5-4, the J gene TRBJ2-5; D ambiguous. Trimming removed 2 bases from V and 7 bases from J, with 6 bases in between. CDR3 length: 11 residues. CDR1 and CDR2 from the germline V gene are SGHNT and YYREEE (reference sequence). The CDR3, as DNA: TGTGCCAGCAGCTTCGGCGGGACCCAGTACTTC. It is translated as CASSFGGTQYF.

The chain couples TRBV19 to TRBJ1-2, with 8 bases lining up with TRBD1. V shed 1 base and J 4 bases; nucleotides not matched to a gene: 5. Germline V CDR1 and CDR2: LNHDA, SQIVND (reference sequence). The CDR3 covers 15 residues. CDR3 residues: CASSIAATGGYGYTF. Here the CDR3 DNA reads TGTGCCAGTAGTATAGCAGCCACAGGGGGCTATGGCTACACCTTC.

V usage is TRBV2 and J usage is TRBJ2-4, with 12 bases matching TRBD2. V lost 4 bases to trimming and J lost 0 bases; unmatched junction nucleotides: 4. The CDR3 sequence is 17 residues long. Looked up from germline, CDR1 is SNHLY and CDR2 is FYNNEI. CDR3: CASSGLAGALAKNIQYF. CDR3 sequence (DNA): TGTGCCAGCAGTGGACTAGCGGGAGCTCTAGCCAAAAACATTCAGTACTTC.

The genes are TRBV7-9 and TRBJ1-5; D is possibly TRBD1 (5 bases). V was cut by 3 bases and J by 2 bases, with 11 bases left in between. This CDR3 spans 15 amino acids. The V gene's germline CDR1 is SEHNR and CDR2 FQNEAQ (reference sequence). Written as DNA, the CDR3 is TGTGCCAGCAGCTTGGGGGGGTTGGGCAATCAGCCCCAGCATTTT. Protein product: CASSLGGLGNQPQHF. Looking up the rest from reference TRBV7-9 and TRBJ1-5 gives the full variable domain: DTGVSQNPRHKITKRGQNVTFRCDPISEHNRLYWYRQTLGQGPEFLTYFQNEAQLEKSRLLSDRFSAERPKGSFSTLEIQRTEQGDSAMYLCASSLGGLGNQPQHFGDGTRLSIL.

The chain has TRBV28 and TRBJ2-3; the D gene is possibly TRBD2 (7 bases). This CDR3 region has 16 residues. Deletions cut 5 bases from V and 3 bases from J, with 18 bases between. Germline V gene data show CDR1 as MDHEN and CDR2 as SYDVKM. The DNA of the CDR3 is TGTGCCAGCAGTCCCCTGGAGGGGGGGAGGACAGATACGCAGTATTTT. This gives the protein CASSPLEGGRTDTQYF.

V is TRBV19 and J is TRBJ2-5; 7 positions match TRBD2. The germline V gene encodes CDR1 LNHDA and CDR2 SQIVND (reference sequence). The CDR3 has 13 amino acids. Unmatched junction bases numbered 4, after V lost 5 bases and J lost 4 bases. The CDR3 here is CASSVTSTETQYF. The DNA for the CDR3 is TGTGCCAGTAGTGTGACTAGCACAGAGACCCAGTACTTC.

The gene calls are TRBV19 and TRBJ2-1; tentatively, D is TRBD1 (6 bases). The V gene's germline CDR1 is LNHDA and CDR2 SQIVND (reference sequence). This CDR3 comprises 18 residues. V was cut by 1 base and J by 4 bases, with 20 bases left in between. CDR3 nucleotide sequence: TGTGCCAGTAGTATAGGTCAGTTGGCGAGGGACATGTACAATGAGCAGTTCTTC. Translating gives CASSIGQLARDMYNEQFF.

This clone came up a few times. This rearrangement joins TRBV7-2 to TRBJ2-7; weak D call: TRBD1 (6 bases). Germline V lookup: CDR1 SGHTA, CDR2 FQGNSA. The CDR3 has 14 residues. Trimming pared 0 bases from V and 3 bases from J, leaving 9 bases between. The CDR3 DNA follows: TGTGCCAGCAGCTTAGCGGGACAAAGCTACGAGCAGTACTTC. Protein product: CASSLAGQSYEQYF.

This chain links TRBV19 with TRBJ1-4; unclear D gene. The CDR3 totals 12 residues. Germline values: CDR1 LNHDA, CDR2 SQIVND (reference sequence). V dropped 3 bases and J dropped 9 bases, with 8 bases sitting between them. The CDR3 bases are TGTGCCAGTAGTATCCAGGCCCAAAAACTGTTTTTT. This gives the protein CASSIQAQKLFF.

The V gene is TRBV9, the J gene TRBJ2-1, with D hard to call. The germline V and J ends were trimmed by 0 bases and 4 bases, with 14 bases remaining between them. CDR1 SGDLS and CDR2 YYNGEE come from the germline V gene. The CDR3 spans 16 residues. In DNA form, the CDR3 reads TGTGCCAGCAGCGTAGAGTGGCGGCTGGTATACAATGAGCAGTTCTTC. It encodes CASSVEWRLVYNEQFF.

The CDR3 reads CASSSQTTQGLFF. The CDR3 DNA follows: TGTGCCAGCAGTTCCCAAACAACACAGGGACTGTTTTTT. This chain links TRBV27 with TRBJ1-4; a weak D match, TRBD1 (6 bases). V was pared by 4 bases and J by 13 bases, with 16 bases between. CDR1 and CDR2 (germline): MNHEY, SMNVEV (reference sequence). The CDR3 has 13 residues. Supplemented by reference TRBV27 and TRBJ1-4, the full variable domain reads EAQVTQNPRYLITVTGKKLTVTCSQNMNHEYMSWYRQDPGLGLRQIYYSMNVEVTDKGDVPEGYKVSRKEKRNFPLILESPSPNQTSLYFCASSSQTTQGLFFGSGTQLSVL.

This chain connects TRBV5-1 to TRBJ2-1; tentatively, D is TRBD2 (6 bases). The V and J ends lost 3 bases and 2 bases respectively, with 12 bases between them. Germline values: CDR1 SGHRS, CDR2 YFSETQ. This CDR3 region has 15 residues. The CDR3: CASSWNSGTYNEQFF. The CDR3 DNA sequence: TGCGCCAGCAGCTGGAATAGCGGAACCTACAATGAGCAGTTCTTC. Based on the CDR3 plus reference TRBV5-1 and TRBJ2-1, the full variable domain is KAGVTQTPRYLIKTRGQQVTLSCSPISGHRSVSWYQQTPGQGLQFLFEYFSETQRNKGNFPGRFSGRQFSNSRSEMNVSTLELGDSALYLCASSWNSGTYNEQFFGPGTRLTVL.

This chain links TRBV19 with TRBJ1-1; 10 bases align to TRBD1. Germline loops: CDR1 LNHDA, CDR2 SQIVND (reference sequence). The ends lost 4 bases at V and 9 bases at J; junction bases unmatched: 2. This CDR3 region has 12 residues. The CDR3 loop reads CASSRQGAQAFF. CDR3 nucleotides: TGTGCCAGTAGTAGACAGGGGGCGCAAGCTTTCTTT.

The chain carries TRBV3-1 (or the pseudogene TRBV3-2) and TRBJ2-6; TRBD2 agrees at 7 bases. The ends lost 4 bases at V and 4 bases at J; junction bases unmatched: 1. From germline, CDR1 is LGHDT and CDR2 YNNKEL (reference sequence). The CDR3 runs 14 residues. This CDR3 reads CASSREGGANVLTF. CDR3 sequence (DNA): TGTGCCAGCAGCCGGGAGGGCGGGGCCAACGTCCTGACTTTC.

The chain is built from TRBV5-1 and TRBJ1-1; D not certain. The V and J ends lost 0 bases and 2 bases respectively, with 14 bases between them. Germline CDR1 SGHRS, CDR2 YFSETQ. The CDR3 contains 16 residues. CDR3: CASSLAAATSNTEAFF. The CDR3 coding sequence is TGCGCCAGCAGCTTGGCGGCGGCCACCTCAAACACTGAAGCTTTCTTT.

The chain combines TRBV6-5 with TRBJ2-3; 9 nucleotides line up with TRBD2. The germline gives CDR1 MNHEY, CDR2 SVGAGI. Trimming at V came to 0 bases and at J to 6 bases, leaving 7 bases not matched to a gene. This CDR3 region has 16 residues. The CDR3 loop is CASSYSPSGISDTQYF. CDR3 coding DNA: TGTGCCAGCAGTTACTCGCCTAGCGGGATTTCCGATACGCAGTATTTT.

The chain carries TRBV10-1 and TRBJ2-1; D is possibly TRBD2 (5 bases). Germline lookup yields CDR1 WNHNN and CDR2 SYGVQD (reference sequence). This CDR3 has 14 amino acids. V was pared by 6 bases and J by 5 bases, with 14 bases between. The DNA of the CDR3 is TGCGCCAGCAGCCCTATCGAGGGCCACAATGAGCAGTTCTTC. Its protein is CASSPIEGHNEQFF.

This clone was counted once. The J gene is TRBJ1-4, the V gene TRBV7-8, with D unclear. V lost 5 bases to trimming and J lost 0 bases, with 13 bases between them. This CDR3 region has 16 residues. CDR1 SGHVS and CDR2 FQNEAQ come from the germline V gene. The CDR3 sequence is CASSPSNGATNEKLFF. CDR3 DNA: TGTGCCAGCAGCCCATCTAACGGTGCAACTAATGAAAAACTGTTTTTT. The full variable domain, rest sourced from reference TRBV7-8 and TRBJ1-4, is GAGVSQSPRYKVAKRGQDVALRCDPISGHVSLFWYQQALGQGPEFLTYFQNEAQLDKSGLPSDRFFAERPEGSVSTLKIQRTQQEDSAVYLCASSPSNGATNEKLFFGSGTQLSVL.

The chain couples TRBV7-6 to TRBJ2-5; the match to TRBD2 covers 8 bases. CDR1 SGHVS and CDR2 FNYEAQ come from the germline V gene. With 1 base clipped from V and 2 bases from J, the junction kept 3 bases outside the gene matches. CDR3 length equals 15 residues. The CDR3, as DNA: TGTGCCAGCAGCTTAGGGGCGGGGGGTCAAGAGACCCAGTACTTC. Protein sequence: CASSLGAGGQETQYF.

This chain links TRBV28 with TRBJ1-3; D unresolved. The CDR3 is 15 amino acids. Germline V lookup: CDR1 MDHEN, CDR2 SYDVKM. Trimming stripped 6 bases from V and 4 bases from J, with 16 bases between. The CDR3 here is CASSLTGVAGNTIYF. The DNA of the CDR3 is TGTGCCAGCAGCTTAACGGGTGTAGCCGGAAACACCATATATTTT.

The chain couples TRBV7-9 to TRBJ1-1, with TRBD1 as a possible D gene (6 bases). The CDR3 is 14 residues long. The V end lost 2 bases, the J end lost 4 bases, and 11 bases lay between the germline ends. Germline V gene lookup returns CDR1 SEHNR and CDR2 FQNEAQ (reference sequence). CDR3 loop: CASSLQGTSTEAFF. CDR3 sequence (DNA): TGTGCCAGCAGCTTACAGGGGACGAGCACTGAAGCTTTCTTT. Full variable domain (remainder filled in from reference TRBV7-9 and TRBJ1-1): DTGVSQNPRHKITKRGQNVTFRCDPISEHNRLYWYRQTLGQGPEFLTYFQNEAQLEKSRLLSDRFSAERPKGSFSTLEIQRTEQGDSAMYLCASSLQGTSTEAFFGQGTRLTVV.